A selection of T cell receptor beta chains follows, all from one sample in a study of cytomegalovirus exposure and HLA in healthy donors. This table comes from immunoSEQ multiplex PCR, and its TCRdb copy is limited to in-frame clones, with some not included. Here the sample spans under 200,000 clones, 80% to 90% being singletons. The sequencing sample was made of PBMCs. Receptors originate from a man aged 35 to 55 in good health and CMV-seropositive. Both conserved end residues are part of each CDR3. The D gene is left open where the match is weak. The listing skips clone size in some rows; elsewhere it reads once, few, many or a size class.

J | D | size | V | CDR3 | DNA
TRBJ2-7 | NA | once | TRBV2 | CASSEGRAAYEQYF | TGTGCCAGCAGTGAAGGGAGGGCAGCATACGAGCAGTACTTC
TRBJ1-2 | NA | NA | TRBV6-4 | CASSEEQGANYGYTF | TGTGCCAGCAGCGAGGAGCAGGGTGCTAACTATGGCTACACCTTC
TRBJ2-1 | NA | NA | TRBV11-2 | CASSFLSGHGNEQFF | TGTGCCAGCAGCTTCCTTTCGGGACATGGGAATGAGCAGTTCTTC
TRBJ2-5 | NA | NA | TRBV18 | CASSPISAGTLGETQYF | TGTGCCAGCTCACCAATATCGGCGGGAACCCTCGGGGAGACCCAGTACTTC
TRBJ2-7 | NA | NA | TRBV9 | CASSVSTGSSYEQYF | TGTGCCAGCAGCGTAAGTACAGGGAGCTCCTACGAGCAGTACTTC
TRBJ1-6 | NA | NA | TRBV2 | CASRGFGGSPLHF | TGTGCCAGCAGGGGTTTCGGGGGTTCACCCCTCCACTTT
TRBJ2-1 | NA | few | TRBV5-1 | CASSWDSNEQFF | TGCGCCAGCAGCTGGGACTCCAATGAGCAGTTCTTC
TRBJ1-1 | NA | NA | TRBV5-1 | CASSYTRVNTEAFF | TGCGCCAGCAGCTATACTCGGGTGAACACTGAAGCTTTCTTT
TRBJ1-1 | NA | NA | TRBV7-9 | CASSLDPQGVVTEAFF | TGTGCCAGCAGCTTAGACCCCCAGGGTGTAGTTACTGAAGCTTTCTTT
TRBJ2-3 | TRBD2 | NA | TRBV5-1 | CASRAGGSTDTQYF | TGCGCCAGCAGGGCGGGGGGAAGCACAGATACGCAGTATTTT
TRBJ2-1 | NA | NA | TRBV14 | CASSRDFLYNEQFF | TGTGCCAGCAGCCGGGACTTCTTATACAATGAGCAGTTCTTC
TRBJ2-6 | NA | NA | TRBV6-6 | CASSSKRSGANVLTF | TGTGCCAGCAGCTCGAAGCGCTCTGGGGCCAACGTCCTGACTTTC
TRBJ1-6 | NA | few | TRBV30 | CAWSQEKDSPLHF | TGTGCCTGGAGCCAAGAGAAAGATTCACCCCTCCACTTT
TRBJ1-3 | NA | NA | TRBV27 | CASSLQGTSGNTIYF | TGTGCCAGCAGTTTACAGGGGACCTCTGGAAACACCATATATTTT
TRBJ2-1 | NA | NA | TRBV5-1 | CASSGTILISTNEQFF | TGCGCCAGCAGCGGCACCATCTTGATTAGCACCAATGAGCAGTTCTTC
TRBJ1-2 | NA | NA | TRBV18 | CASSPVVREGGYTF | TGTGCCAGCTCACCGGTCGTCAGGGAGGGTGGCTACACCTTC
TRBJ1-1 | NA | NA | TRBV5-1 | CASRGRGLSNTEAFF | TGCGCCAGCAGGGGGAGGGGCCTCTCGAACACTGAAGCTTTCTTT
TRBJ2-7 | TRBD2 | once | TRBV5-1 | CASSQTPGLATYEQYF | TGCGCCAGCAGCCAGACTCCGGGACTAGCTACCTACGAGCAGTACTTC
TRBJ1-3 | TRBD1 | NA | TRBV7-9 | CASSSQGGGNTIYF | TGTGCCAGCAGCTCACAGGGGGGTGGAAACACCATATATTTT
TRBJ2-4 | NA | NA | TRBV28 | CASSLQAENIQYF | TGTGCCAGCAGTCTCCAAGCCGAAAACATTCAGTACTTC
TRBJ2-1 | TRBD2 | NA | TRBV7-9 | CASSSPSGLGDNEQFF | TGTGCCAGCAGCTCGCCTAGCGGGCTAGGAGACAATGAGCAGTTCTTC
TRBJ2-1 | NA | NA | TRBV15 | CATSSRSYNEQFF | TGTGCCACCAGCTCCCGTAGCTACAATGAGCAGTTCTTC
TRBJ1-4 | NA | few | TRBV28 | CASSFDSQPEKLFF | TGTGCCAGCAGTTTCGACAGCCAACCCGAAAAACTGTTTTTT
TRBJ2-3 | NA | NA | TRBV27 | CASSLTGADTQYF | TGTGCCAGCAGTTTAACAGGCGCAGATACGCAGTATTTT
TRBJ2-2 | TRBD1 | NA | TRBV6-6 | CASRSTGGQNTGELFF | TGTGCCAGCAGAAGTACAGGGGGCCAGAACACCGGGGAGCTGTTTTTT
TRBJ2-5 | NA | once | TRBV27 | CASTPFAGAQETQYF | TGTGCCAGCACCCCCTTCGCAGGGGCTCAAGAGACCCAGTACTTC
TRBJ2-7 | TRBD1 | NA | TRBV29-1 | CSVSGQDNSYEQYF | TGCAGCGTATCGGGACAGGACAACTCCTACGAGCAGTACTTC
TRBJ1-3 | TRBD1 | NA | TRBV2 | CASIRDRGSGNTIYF | TGTGCCAGCATTCGGGACAGGGGGTCCGGAAACACCATATATTTT
TRBJ1-3 | NA | NA | TRBV21-1 | CASSAQEKNTIYF | TGTGCCAGCAGCGCACAGGAAAAAAACACCATATATTTT
TRBJ1-2 | NA | NA | TRBV4-1 | CASSQDRAGGNYGYTF | TGCGCCAGCAGCCAAGACCGCGCGGGGGGCAACTATGGCTACACCTTC
TRBJ2-1 | TRBD1 | NA | TRBV18 | CASSRQGANEQFF | TGTGCCAGCTCGCGACAGGGTGCAAATGAGCAGTTCTTC
TRBJ2-3 | NA | NA | TRBV6-4 | CASSSGAWTDTQYF | TGTGCCAGTAGTTCAGGGGCCTGGACAGATACGCAGTATTTT
TRBJ2-7 | TRBD1 | NA | TRBV5-1 | CASSRDRGSSYEQYF | TGCGCCAGCAGCCGCGACAGGGGGAGTTCCTACGAGCAGTACTTC
TRBJ2-1 | TRBD2 | NA | TRBV5-1 | CASSLALAGDEQFF | TGCGCCAGCAGCTTGGCGCTAGCGGGAGACGAGCAGTTCTTC
TRBJ1-5 | NA | NA | TRBV5-1 | CASSFAEGQPQHF | TGCGCCAGCAGCTTTGCCGAGGGACAGCCCCAGCATTTT
TRBJ1-5 | NA | NA | TRBV12-5 | CASGPDSVYSNQPQHF | TGTGCTAGTGGCCCAGACAGTGTTTATAGCAATCAGCCCCAGCATTTT
TRBJ2-2 | NA | NA | TRBV5-1 | CASSLDADTGELFF | TGCGCCAGCAGCTTGGATGCGGACACCGGGGAGCTGTTTTTT
TRBJ1-1 | NA | NA | TRBV7-6 | CASSLLGFPNTEAFF | TGTGCCAGCAGCTTACTCGGGTTTCCGAACACTGAAGCTTTCTTT
TRBJ2-3 | TRBD2 | NA | TRBV5-1 | CASSLLAEAWDTQYF | TGCGCCAGCAGCTTGCTAGCGGAAGCATGGGATACGCAGTATTTT
TRBJ2-5 | TRBD1 | NA | TRBV28 | CASSPDRVRRETQYF | TGTGCCAGCAGTCCCGACAGGGTTCGAAGGGAGACCCAGTACTTC
TRBJ2-1 | NA | once | TRBV30 | CAWSHGGGNEQFF | TGTGCCTGGAGCCACGGAGGTGGTAATGAGCAGTTCTTC
TRBJ1-1 | TRBD1 | NA | TRBV5-1 | CASSRGTVLNTEAFF | TGCGCCAGCAGCCGCGGGACAGTCCTGAACACTGAAGCTTTCTTT
TRBJ2-3 | TRBD1 | NA | TRBV11-3 | CASSLGQGRDTQYF | TGTGCCAGCAGCTTGGGACAGGGGAGAGATACGCAGTATTTT
TRBJ2-1 | NA | NA | TRBV29-1 | CSVARGQFF | TGCAGCGTCGCCCGAGGGCAGTTCTTC
TRBJ2-2 | NA | NA | TRBV27 | CASSLEGTYTGELFF | TGTGCCAGCAGTTTGGAGGGCACTTACACCGGGGAGCTGTTTTTT
TRBJ2-7 | TRBD1 | NA | TRBV6-5 | CASSHRGTGGHEQYF | TGTGCCAGCAGTCACAGGGGGACAGGGGGCCACGAGCAGTACTTC